A selection of T cell receptor beta chains follows, all from one sample in a study of neoadjuvant nivolumab and ipilimumab in lung cancer. Sequencing used immunoSEQ multiplex PCR; TCRdb keeps in-frame clones, though not all of them. The profile shows around 17,000 clones, approximately 76% of them singletons. The sample in question was tumor tissue, obtained after neoadjuvant nivolumab, alone or with ipilimumab, at or shortly before surgery. The receptors here all came from an adult with non-small cell lung cancer. Each CDR3 is given with its conserved first and last residue. The order of the fields is CDR3 length, V gene, clone size, D gene, J gene, CDR3 protein, CDR3 DNA. D genes are given only for firm matches. Expanded clones are given a class, and other clones once, few, many or no size at all.

16	TRBV7-3	once	TRBD2	TRBJ2-1	CASSLLTSGGGNEQFF	TGTGCCAGCAGCTTACTTACTAGCGGGGGCGGAAATGAGCAGTTCTTC
16	TRBV5-1	-	TRBD1	TRBJ1-2	CASSLVDRGKYYGYTF	TGCGCCAGCAGCTTGGTGGACAGGGGAAAATACTATGGCTACACCTTC
15	TRBV18	few	-	TRBJ1-1	CASSPPEGRDTEAFF	TGTGCCAGCTCACCACCGGAGGGGCGTGATACTGAAGCTTTCTTT
14	TRBV7-2	-	-	TRBJ1-6	CASSLGPGNSPLHF	TGTGCCAGCAGCTTAGGACCGGGTAATTCACCCCTCCACTTT
13	TRBV7-2	few	-	TRBJ2-5	CASSLARQETQYF	TGTGCCAGCAGCTTGGCCCGTCAAGAGACCCAGTACTTC
15	TRBV5-1	-	-	TRBJ1-2	CASSPTQGGDLGYTF	TGCGCCAGCAGCCCTACACAAGGGGGGGATCTTGGCTACACCTTC
15	TRBV11-3	-	TRBD2	TRBJ2-1	CASSLGGSGYNEQFF	TGTGCCAGCAGCTTGGGGGGTAGCGGGTACAATGAGCAGTTCTTC
15	TRBV25-1	few	TRBD2	TRBJ2-4	CASPGMTGGKDIQYF	TGTGCCAGCCCGGGTATGACCGGGGGGAAAGACATTCAGTACTTC
14	TRBV7-9	-	-	TRBJ1-3	CASSSRMTGNTIYF	TGTGCCAGCAGCTCTAGAATGACTGGAAACACCATATATTTT
14	TRBV6-6	-	-	TRBJ2-7	CASSYSRITYEQYF	TGTGCCAGCAGTTACTCAAGGATCACCTACGAGCAGTACTTC
15	TRBV7-8	-	TRBD1	TRBJ2-1	CASSRLGTGTNEQFF	TGTGCCAGCAGCCGCCTCGGGACAGGCACCAATGAGCAGTTCTTC
14	TRBV7-7	-	-	TRBJ2-5	CASSRGGAGETQYF	TGTGCTAGCAGCCGAGGGGGGGCTGGGGAGACCCAGTACTTC
12	TRBV6-1	large	-	TRBJ1-1	CASTGQNTEAFF	TGTGCCAGCACGGGACAAAACACTGAAGCTTTCTTT
14	TRBV18	-	-	TRBJ2-7	CASSPGASPYEQYF	TGTGCCAGCTCACCAGGGGCTTCTCCCTACGAGCAGTACTTC
15	TRBV21-1	-	-	TRBJ2-3	CASSKGDRSTDTQYF	TGTGCCAGCAGCAAAGGGGACAGGAGCACAGATACGCAGTATTTT
14	TRBV11-2	-	-	TRBJ1-6	CASSFQGSNSPLHF	TGTGCCAGCAGCTTCCAGGGTTCTAATTCACCCCTCCACTTT
17	TRBV5-4	-	-	TRBJ2-2	CASSLKGLPGVTGELFF	TGTGCCAGCAGCTTGAAGGGACTCCCGGGCGTCACCGGGGAGCTGTTTTTT
15	TRBV11-2	-	TRBD1	TRBJ2-7	CASSSAAGGRYEQYF	TGTGCCAGCAGCTCCGCGGCAGGGGGTCGATACGAGCAGTACTTC